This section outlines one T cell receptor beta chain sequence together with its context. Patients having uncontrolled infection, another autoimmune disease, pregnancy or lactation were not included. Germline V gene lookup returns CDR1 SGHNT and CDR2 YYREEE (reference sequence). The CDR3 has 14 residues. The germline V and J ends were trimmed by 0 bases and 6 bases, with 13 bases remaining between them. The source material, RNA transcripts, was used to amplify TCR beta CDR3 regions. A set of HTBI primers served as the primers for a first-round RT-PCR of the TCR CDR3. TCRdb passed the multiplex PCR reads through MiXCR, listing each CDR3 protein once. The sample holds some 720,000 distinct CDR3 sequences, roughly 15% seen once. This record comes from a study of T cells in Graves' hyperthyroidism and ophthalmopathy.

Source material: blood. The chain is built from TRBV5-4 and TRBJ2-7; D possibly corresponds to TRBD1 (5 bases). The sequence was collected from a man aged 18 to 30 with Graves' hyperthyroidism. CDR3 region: CASSLAGLVGEQYF. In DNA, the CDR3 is TGTGCCAGCAGCTTGGCAGGGTTAGTCGGCGAGCAGTACTTC.